This is a list of T cell receptor beta chains from one sample in a study of blood T cell repertoires in COVID-19. Profiled with immunoSEQ multiplex PCR; TCRdb holds only in-frame clones, not every one. This table has roughly 190,000 clones, 88% appearing once. Sequencing input: peripheral blood. The receptors were sampled from a human donor in a cohort sampled during active COVID-19. The CDR3 runs from the conserved cysteine through the conserved F or W. A D gene is named only where the DNA matches it firmly. A clone size is listed for some rows: how often the clone was seen (once, few, many), or a class if it is expanded.

CASSLGANQPQHF,TGTGCCAGCAGTCTGGGGGCCAATCAGCCCCAGCATTTT,TRBJ1-5,few,TRBV6-5,.
CASSETSGTPSYEQYF,TGTGCCAGCAGCGAGACTAGCGGGACGCCCTCCTACGAGCAGTACTTC,TRBJ2-7,.,TRBV5-6,TRBD2
CASAARAGKQNTEAFF,TGTGCCAGCGCCGCGAGGGCCGGGAAACAGAACACTGAAGCTTTCTTT,TRBJ1-1,.,TRBV2,.
CASSERGGLSPLHF,TGTGCCAGCAGTGAAAGAGGGGGCTTATCACCCCTCCACTTT,TRBJ1-6,once,TRBV6-1,TRBD1
CASSQSSTYEQYF,TGTGCCAGCAGCCAATCCTCTACCTACGAGCAGTACTTC,TRBJ2-7,.,TRBV3-1/TRBV3-2,.
CASSNFHRDRGFYEQYF,TGTGCCAGCAGTAACTTCCACCGGGACAGGGGGTTCTACGAGCAGTACTTC,TRBJ2-7,.,TRBV25-1,TRBD1
CASSPGLAGAYEQYF,TGTGCCAGCAGCCCCGGCCTAGCGGGAGCCTACGAGCAGTACTTC,TRBJ2-7,.,TRBV11-2,TRBD2
CASSPGETQYF,TGTGCCAGCTCCCCTGGCGAGACCCAGTACTTC,TRBJ2-5,.,TRBV18,.
CASSLDSGEQFF,TGTGCCAGCAGCTTGGACAGCGGTGAGCAGTTCTTC,TRBJ2-1,.,TRBV5-4,.
CASSPLAGPYIHNEQFF,TGTGCCAGCAGCCCCCTAGCGGGACCTTACATCCACAATGAGCAGTTCTTC,TRBJ2-1,.,TRBV5-4,TRBD2
CASSYNLQETQYF,TGTGCCAGCAGCTACAACCTCCAAGAGACCCAGTACTTC,TRBJ2-5,.,TRBV11-2,.
CASSFFGVAGQETQYF,TGCGCCAGCAGTTTCTTTGGAGTAGCGGGCCAAGAGACCCAGTACTTC,TRBJ2-5,.,TRBV10-2,TRBD2
CASSLASDNSPLHF,TGTGCCAGCAGCTTAGCGTCCGATAATTCACCCCTCCACTTT,TRBJ1-6,.,TRBV7-6,.
CASSPGLASTDTQYF,TGTGCCAGCTCACCGGGACTAGCTAGCACAGATACGCAGTATTTT,TRBJ2-3,.,TRBV18,TRBD2
CASSLDRGLQFF,TGCGCCAGCAGCTTGGACAGGGGGTTGCAGTTCTTC,TRBJ2-1,.,TRBV5-1,TRBD1
CASSVWTSGRANEQFF,TGCGCCAGCAGCGTATGGACTAGCGGGAGAGCGAATGAGCAGTTCTTC,TRBJ2-1,.,TRBV5-1,TRBD2